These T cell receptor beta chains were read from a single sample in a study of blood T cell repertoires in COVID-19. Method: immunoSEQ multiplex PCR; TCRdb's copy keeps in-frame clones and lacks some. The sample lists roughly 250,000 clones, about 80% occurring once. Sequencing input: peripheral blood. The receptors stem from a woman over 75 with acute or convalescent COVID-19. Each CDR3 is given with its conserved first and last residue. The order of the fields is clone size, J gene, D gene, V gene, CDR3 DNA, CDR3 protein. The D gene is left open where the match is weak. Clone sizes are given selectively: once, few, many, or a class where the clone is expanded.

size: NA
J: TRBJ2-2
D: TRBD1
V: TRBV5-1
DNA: TGCGCCAGCAGCTTGACCCCGGACAGGACCGGGGAGCTGTTTTTT
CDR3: CASSLTPDRTGELFF

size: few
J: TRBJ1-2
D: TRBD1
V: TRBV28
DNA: TGTGCCAGCACTTCGCCGGGACAGGGGCACTACTATGGCTACACCTTC
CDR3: CASTSPGQGHYYGYTF

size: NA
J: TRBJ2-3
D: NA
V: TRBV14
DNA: TGTGCCAGCAGCCAGCCCTGGGGAACAGGGCTCCCAGATACGCAGTATTTT
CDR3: CASSQPWGTGLPDTQYF

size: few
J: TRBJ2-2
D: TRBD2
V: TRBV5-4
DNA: TGTGCCAGCAGCTCTAGCGGGGGAGCGAACACCGGGGAGCTGTTTTTT
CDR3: CASSSSGGANTGELFF

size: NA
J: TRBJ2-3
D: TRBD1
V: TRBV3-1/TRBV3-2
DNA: TGTGCCAGCAGCCATCTGGACAGGGATAGAGATACGCAGTATTTT
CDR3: CASSHLDRDRDTQYF

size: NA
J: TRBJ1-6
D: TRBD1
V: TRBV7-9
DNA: TGTGCCAGCAGCTTAGCGAACAGGGGCTCCTATAATTCACCCCTCCACTTT
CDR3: CASSLANRGSYNSPLHF

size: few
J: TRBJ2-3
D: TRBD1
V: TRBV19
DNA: TGTGCCAGTAGTCCCACAGGGGGCCCGCAGTATTTT
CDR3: CASSPTGGPQYF

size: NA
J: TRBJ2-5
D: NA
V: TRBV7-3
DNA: TGTGCCAGCAGCACCGGGAACCCGGGGACCCAGTACTTC
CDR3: CASSTGNPGTQYF

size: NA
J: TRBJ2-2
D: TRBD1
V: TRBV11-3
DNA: TGTGCCAGCAGCTTGGACAGGGGGACCGGGGAGCTGTTTTTT
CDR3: CASSLDRGTGELFF

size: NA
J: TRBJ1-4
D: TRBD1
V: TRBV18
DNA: TGTGCCAGCTCACCCGGGACAGGCGGCCCTCAACTGTTTTTT
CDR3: CASSPGTGGPQLFF

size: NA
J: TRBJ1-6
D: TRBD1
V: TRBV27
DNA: TGTGCCAGCAGGAGCGGGACAGGGGCTTCTTCACCCCTCCACTTT
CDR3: CASRSGTGASSPLHF

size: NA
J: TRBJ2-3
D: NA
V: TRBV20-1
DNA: TGCAGTGCTACGAGCACAGATACGCAGTATTTT
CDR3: CSATSTDTQYF

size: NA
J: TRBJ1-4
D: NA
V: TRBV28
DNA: TGTGCCAGCAGTTTGGGGCAGGGTAATGAAAAACTGTTTTTT
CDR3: CASSLGQGNEKLFF

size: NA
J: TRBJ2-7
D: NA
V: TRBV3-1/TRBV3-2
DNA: TGTGCCAGCAGCAGACGGGACTCCTACGAGCAGTACTTC
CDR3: CASSRRDSYEQYF

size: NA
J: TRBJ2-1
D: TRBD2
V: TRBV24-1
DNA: TGTGCCACCAGTGGCGGGGGGGCCGATGAGCAGTTCTTC
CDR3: CATSGGGADEQFF

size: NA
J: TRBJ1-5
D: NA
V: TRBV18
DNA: TGTGCCAGCTCACCAGGCCCTCAGCCCCAGCATTTT
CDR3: CASSPGPQPQHF

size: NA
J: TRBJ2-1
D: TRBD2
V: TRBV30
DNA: TGTGCCTGGAGTGTAAAAGCGGGGGGGCCGGTTGAGCAGTTCTTC
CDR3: CAWSVKAGGPVEQFF

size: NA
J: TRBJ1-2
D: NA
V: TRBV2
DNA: TGTGCCAGCAGCGTGGACAGCCTCTATGGCTACACCTTC
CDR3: CASSVDSLYGYTF

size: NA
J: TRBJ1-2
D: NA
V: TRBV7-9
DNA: TGTGCCAGCAGATCAGGCGGCGGGGGAGGTGGCTATGGCTACACCTTC
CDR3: CASRSGGGGGGYGYTF

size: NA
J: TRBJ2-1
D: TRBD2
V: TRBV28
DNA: TGTGCCAGCAGTCTCCAGACTAGCGGGGTGAATGAGCAGTTCTTC
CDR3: CASSLQTSGVNEQFF

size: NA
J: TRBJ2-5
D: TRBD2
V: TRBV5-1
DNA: TGCGCCACCTCTAGCGGGGGCCAATGGGGGACCCAGTACTTC
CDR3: CATSSGGQWGTQYF

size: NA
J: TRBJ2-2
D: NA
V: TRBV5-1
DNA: TGCGCCAGCAGTGGCACTTTGGGACAGAACACCGGGGAGCTGTTTTTT
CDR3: CASSGTLGQNTGELFF

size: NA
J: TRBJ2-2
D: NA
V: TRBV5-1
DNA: TGCGCCAGCAGCTTGGTTAGGGGAACCGGGGAGCTGTTTTTT
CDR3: CASSLVRGTGELFF

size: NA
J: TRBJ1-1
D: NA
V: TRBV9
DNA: TGTGCCAGCAGCGTAGAACAGGAGAACACTGAAGCTTTCTTT
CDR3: CASSVEQENTEAFF

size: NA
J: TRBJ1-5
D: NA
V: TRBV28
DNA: TGTGCCAGCCTCCCTCCGGGGAGGGGAGGCAATCAGCCCCAGCATTTT
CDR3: CASLPPGRGGNQPQHF

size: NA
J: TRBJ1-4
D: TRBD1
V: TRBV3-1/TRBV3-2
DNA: TGTGCCAGCAGCCAAGTCAGGGGACAGCTGTTTTTT
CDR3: CASSQVRGQLFF

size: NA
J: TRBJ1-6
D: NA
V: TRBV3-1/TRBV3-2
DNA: TGTGCCAGCAGCCAATACCTTGGGGCTCCCCTCCACTTT
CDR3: CASSQYLGAPLHF

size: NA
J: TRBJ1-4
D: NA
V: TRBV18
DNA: TGTGCCAGCTCACCCACTCCACACAGGGTGGGTAATGAAAAACTGTTTTTT
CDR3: CASSPTPHRVGNEKLFF

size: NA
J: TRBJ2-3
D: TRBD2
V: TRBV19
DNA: TGTGCCAGTAGTGGGGCGGGGGTTTACACAGATACGCAGTATTTT
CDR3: CASSGAGVYTDTQYF

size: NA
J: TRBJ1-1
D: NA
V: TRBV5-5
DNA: TGTGCCAGCAGCTTGGACCCCGGGATAATGAACACTGAAGCTTTCTTT
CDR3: CASSLDPGIMNTEAFF

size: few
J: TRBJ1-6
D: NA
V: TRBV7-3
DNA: TGTGCCAGCAGCACCCACAGGGATTCACCCCTCCACTTT
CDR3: CASSTHRDSPLHF

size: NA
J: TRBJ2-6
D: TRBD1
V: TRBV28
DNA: TGTGCCAGCAGTTTACCCTCCGGGACAGGGTTTGTGTCTGGGGCCAACGTCCTGACTTTC
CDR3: CASSLPSGTGFVSGANVLTF

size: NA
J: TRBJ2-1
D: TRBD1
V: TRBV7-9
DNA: TGTGCCAGCAGCTTAGTACAGGGGGCAAACAATGAGCAGTTCTTC
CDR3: CASSLVQGANNEQFF

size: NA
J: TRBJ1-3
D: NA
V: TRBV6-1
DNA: TGTGCCAGCAGTGAAGCGCGCAGGGGTGGAAACACCATATATTTT
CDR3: CASSEARRGGNTIYF

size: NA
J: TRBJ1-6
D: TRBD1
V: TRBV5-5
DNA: TGTGCCAGCAGTTCCGGACAGGGTCGCTCCTATAATTCACCCCTCCACTTT
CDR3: CASSSGQGRSYNSPLHF

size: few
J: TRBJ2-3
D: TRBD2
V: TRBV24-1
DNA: TGTGCCACCAGTGATACCGGGACTAGCGTCCATACGCAGTATTTT
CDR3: CATSDTGTSVHTQYF

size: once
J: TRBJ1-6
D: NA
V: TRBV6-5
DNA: TGTGCCAGCAGCTATATTAATTCACCCCTCCACTTT
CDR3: CASSYINSPLHF

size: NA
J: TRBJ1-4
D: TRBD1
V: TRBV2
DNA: TGTGCCAGTGACTGTCTGGGGACAGGTTGCCGCGGACTGTTTTTT
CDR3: CASDCLGTGCRGLFF

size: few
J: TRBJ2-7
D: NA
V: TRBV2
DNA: TGTGCCAGCAGTGTGGGAGTTGCCTACGAGCAGTACTTC
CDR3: CASSVGVAYEQYF

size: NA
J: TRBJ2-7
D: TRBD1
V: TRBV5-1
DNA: TGCGCCAGCAGCTTGGCCAGACAGGGGGCGGACGAGCAGTACTTC
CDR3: CASSLARQGADEQYF

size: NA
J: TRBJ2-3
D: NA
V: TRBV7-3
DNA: TGTGCCAGCAGCCCCACACTAACAGATACGCAGTATTTT
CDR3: CASSPTLTDTQYF

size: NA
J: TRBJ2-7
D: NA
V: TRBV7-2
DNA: TGTGCCAGCAGCTTCGACAGAACATCCTACGAGCAGTACTTC
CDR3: CASSFDRTSYEQYF

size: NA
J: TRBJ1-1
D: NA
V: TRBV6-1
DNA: TGTGCCAGCAGTGAATTAGTGAACACTGAAGCTTTCTTT
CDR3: CASSELVNTEAFF

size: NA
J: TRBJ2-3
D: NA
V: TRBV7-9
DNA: TGTGCCAGCAGCTCCGTTGAGGCTAGCACAGATACGCAGTATTTT
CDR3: CASSSVEASTDTQYF

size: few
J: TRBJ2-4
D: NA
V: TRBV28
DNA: TGTGCCAGCAGTTGGGAAGGGAGGCCTGGCAAAAACATTCAGTACTTC
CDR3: CASSWEGRPGKNIQYF

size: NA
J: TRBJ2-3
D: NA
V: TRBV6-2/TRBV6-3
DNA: TGTGCCAGCAGTTACCTAGCGTCAGCTACGCAGTATTTT
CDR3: CASSYLASATQYF

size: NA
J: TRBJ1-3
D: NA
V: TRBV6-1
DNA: TGTGCCAGCAGTGAACGGGAAAACACCATATATTTT
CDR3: CASSERENTIYF

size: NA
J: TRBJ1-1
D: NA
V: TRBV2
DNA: TGTGCCAGTGGGAGGGGAGGGAACACTGAAGCTTTCTTT
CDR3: CASGRGGNTEAFF

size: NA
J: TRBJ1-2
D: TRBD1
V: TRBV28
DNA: TGTGCCAGCAGTTTTTCGGGGCAGGGGGGTGGCTACACCTTC
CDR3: CASSFSGQGGGYTF

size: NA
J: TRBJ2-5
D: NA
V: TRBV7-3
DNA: TGTGCCAGCAGCTTAGGTGCCGGGGAGACCCAGTACTTC
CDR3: CASSLGAGETQYF

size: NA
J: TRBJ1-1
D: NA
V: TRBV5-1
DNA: TGCGCCAGCAGCTCCCAACTATCGGGGGGCAGACCAAAAATGAACACTGAAGCTTTCTTT
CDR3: CASSSQLSGGRPKMNTEAFF

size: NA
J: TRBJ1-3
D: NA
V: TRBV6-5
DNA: TGTGCCAGCACTGTCTCTGGAAACACCATATATTTT
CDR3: CASTVSGNTIYF

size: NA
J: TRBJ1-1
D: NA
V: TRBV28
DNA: TGTGCCAGCAGAGAAGAGGCCCTGAACACTGAAGCTTTCTTT
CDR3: CASREEALNTEAFF

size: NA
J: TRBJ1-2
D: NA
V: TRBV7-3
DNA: TGTGCCAGCAGCTTAACGTCAGGGGCGAACTATGGCTACACCTTC
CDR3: CASSLTSGANYGYTF

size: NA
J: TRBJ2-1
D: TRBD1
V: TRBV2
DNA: TGTGCCAGCAGTCCGGGACAGGGGTTTTTTATGGATGAGCAGTTCTTC
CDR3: CASSPGQGFFMDEQFF

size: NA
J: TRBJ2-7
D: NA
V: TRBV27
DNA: TGTGCCAGCAGTTTAGGTGCAGGGCGTGACGAGCAGTACTTC
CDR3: CASSLGAGRDEQYF

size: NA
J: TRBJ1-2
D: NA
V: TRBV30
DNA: TGTGCCTGGGGACAACAGGGACCAGCTAACTATGGCTACACCTTC
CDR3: CAWGQQGPANYGYTF